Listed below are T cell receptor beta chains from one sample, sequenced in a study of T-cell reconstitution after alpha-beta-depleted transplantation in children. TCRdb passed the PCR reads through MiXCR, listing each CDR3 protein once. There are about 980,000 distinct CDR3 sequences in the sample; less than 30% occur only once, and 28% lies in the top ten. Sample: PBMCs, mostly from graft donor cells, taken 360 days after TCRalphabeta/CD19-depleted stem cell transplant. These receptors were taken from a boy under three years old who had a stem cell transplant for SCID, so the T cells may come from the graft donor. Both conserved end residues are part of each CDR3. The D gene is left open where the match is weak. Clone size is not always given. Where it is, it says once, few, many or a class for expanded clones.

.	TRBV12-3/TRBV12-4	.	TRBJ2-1	TGTGCCACCAGGCAGGTCGGGAGCTCCTACAATGAGCAGTTCTTC	CATRQVGSSYNEQFF
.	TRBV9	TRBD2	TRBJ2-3	TGTGCCAGCAGCGTAGTAGCGGGGCGCACAGATACGCAGTATTTT	CASSVVAGRTDTQYF
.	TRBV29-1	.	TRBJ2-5	TGCAGCGTCGACCCCTTGGGGGACGCTGAGACCCAGTACTTC	CSVDPLGDAETQYF
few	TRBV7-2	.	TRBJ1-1	TGTGCCAGTCGGAGGCACGGTGAAGCTTTCTTT	CASRRHGEAFF
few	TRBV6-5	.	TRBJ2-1	TGTGCCAGCAGACATTCGAGGGGAGGCTCCTACAATGAGCAGTTCTTC	CASRHSRGGSYNEQFF
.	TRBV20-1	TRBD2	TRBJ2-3	TGCAGTGCTCTCATTAGCGGGGCAGGGAACCAAGATACGCAGTATTTT	CSALISGAGNQDTQYF
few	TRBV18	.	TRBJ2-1	TGTGCCAGCACATTAACGTCGGTCAATTTCTACAATGAGCAGTTCTTC	CASTLTSVNFYNEQFF
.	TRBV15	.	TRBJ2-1	TGTGCCACCAGCAGATCCGGAGGGGGAACTGAGCAGTTCTTC	CATSRSGGGTEQFF
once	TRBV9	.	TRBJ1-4	TGTGCCAGCAGCGCAACCAGGGGAACTAATGAAAAACTGTTTTTT	CASSATRGTNEKLFF
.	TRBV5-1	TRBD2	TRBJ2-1	TGCGCCAGCAGCTTGGACGTTCTAGCGGGGGGGCCAAGGAATGAGCAGTTCTTC	CASSLDVLAGGPRNEQFF
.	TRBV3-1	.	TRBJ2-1	TGTGCCAGCAGCCAAGATAGGGGGATCTCCTACAATGAGCAGTTCTTC	CASSQDRGISYNEQFF
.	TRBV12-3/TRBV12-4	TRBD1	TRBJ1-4	TGTGCCAGCAGTCCAGGGGGCGCCGATGAAAAACTGTTTTTT	CASSPGGADEKLFF
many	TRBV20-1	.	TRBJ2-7	TGCAGTGCTAGAGACCCCCCGGGCGAGCAGTACTTC	CSARDPPGEQYF
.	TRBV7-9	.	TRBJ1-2	TGTGCCAGCAGTCCTCCGGGACACAATAACTTC	CASSPPGHNNF
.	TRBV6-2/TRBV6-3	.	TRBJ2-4	TGTGCCAGCAGCAGCCTGAAAAACATTCAGTACTTC	CASSSLKNIQYF